This T cell receptor (beta chain) originates from a study of blood T cells in healthy people across ages. A J-beta primer mix and a sample-barcoded 5' primer were used in a second PCR of about 7 to 12 cycles. TCRdb redid the calling of the 5' RACE reads with MiXCR, one entry per CDR3 protein. The sample lists some 640,000 distinct CDR3 sequences, 49% occurring once. CDR3 length equals 16 residues. Trimming at V came to 5 bases and at J to 11 bases, leaving 20 bases not matched to a gene. Germline loops: CDR1 SGHVS, CDR2 FQNEAQ. This TCR was sampled from a woman aged 60-75 years in good health. Material for sequencing was blood. The rearrangement links TRBV7-8 to TRBJ2-5, with TRBD2 matching over 7 bases. The CDR3 sequence is CASSQSRREIANEQYF. The CDR3 DNA follows: TGTGCCAGCAGCCAGTCAAGGCGGGAGATTGCCAATGAGCAGTACTTC.